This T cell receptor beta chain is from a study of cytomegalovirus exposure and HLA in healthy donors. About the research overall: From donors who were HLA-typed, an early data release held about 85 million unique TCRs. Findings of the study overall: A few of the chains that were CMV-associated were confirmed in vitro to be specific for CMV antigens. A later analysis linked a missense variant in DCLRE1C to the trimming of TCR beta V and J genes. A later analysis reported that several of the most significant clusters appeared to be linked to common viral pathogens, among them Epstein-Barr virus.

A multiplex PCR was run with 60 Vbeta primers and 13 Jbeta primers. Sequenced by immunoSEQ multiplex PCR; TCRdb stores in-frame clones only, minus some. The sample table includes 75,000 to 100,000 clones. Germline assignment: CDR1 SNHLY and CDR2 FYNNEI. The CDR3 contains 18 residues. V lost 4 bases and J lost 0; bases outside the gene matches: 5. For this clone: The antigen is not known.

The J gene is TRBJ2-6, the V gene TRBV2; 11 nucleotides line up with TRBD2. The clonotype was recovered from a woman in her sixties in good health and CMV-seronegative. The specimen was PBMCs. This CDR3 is CASSALAGVSSGANVLTF. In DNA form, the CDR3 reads TGTGCCAGCAGTGCACTAGCGGGAGTCAGCTCTGGGGCCAACGTCCTGACTTTC.